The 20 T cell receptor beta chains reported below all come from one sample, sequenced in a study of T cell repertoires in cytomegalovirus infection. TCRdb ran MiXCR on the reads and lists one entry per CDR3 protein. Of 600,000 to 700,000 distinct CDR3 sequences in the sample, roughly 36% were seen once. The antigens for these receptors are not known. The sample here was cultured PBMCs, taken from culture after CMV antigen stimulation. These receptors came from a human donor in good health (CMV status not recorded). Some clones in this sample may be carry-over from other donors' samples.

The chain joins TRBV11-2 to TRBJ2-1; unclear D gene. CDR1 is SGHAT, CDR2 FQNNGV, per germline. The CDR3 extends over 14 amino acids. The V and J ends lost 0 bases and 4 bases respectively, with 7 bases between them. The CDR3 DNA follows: TGTGCCAGCAGCTTAGAGCTAGGATACAATGAGCAGTTCTTC. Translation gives CASSLELGYNEQFF.

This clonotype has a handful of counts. CDR3 coding DNA: TGTGCCAGCAGCTTAGGGCGTACAGCGGGAGAACAAGAGACCCAGTACTTC. Translating gives CASSLGRTAGEQETQYF. V usage is TRBV7-8 and J usage is TRBJ2-5; TRBD2 matches at 8 bases. This CDR3 has 17 residues. J was trimmed by 2 bases and V by 1 base; bases with no gene match: 9. Germline V gene lookup returns CDR1 SGHVS and CDR2 FQNEAQ.

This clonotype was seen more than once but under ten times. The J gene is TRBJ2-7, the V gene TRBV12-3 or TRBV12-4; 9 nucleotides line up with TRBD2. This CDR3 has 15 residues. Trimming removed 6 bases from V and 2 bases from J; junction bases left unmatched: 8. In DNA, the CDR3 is TGTGCCAGCAGCCGCAGCGGGAGGTTAACCTACGAGCAGTACTTC. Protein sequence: CASSRSGRLTYEQYF.

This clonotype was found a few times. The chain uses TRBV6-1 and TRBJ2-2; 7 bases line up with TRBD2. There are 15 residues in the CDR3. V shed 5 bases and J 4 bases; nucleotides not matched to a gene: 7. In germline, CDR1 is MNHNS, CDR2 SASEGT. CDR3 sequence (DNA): TGTGCCAGCAGTCGAGCGGGGATCGGCACCGGGGAGCTGTTTTTT. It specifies CASSRAGIGTGELFF.

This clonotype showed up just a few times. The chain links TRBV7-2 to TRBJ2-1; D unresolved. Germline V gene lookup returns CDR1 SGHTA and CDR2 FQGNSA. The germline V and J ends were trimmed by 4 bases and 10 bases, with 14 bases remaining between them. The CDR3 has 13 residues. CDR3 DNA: TGTGCCAGCAGCTACCGGACGTCCCCCGAGCAGTTCTTC. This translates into CASSYRTSPEQFF.

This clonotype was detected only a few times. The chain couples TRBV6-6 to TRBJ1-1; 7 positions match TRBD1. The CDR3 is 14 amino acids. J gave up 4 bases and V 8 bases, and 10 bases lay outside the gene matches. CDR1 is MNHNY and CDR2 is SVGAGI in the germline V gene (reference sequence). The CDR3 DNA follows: TGTGCCAGCTCTGGGAGGGGGCGGAGCACTGAAGCTTTCTTT. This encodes CASSGRGRSTEAFF.

CDR3 sequence reads: CASSQVQSIYGYTF. CDR3 coding DNA: TGTGCCAGCAGCCAAGTGCAGTCGATCTATGGCTACACCTTC. This chain joins TRBV4-2 and TRBJ1-2; D gene unclear. The V gene lost 1 base and the J gene lost 4 bases, with 10 bases spanning the gap. Germline CDR1 and CDR2: LGHNA and YNFKEQ. The CDR3 totals 14 residues.

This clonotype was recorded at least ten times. The CDR3 DNA reads as TGTGCCAGCAGCTTTTGGACAGGGGTTTCGAATGAGCAGTTCTTC. This codes for CASSFWTGVSNEQFF. The gene calls are TRBV7-6 and TRBJ2-1, with 9 bases aligning to TRBD1. The length of the CDR3 is 15 residues. The V and J ends lost 3 bases and 7 bases, in that order; junction bases with no gene match: 7. Germline V lookup: CDR1 SGHVS, CDR2 FNYEAQ.

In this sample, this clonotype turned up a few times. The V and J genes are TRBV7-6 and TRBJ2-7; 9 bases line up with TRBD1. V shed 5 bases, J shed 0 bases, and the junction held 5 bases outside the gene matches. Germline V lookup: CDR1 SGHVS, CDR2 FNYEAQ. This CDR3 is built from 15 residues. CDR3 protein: CASSGQGSLSYEQYF. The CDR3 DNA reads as TGTGCCAGCAGCGGACAGGGGTCCCTCTCCTACGAGCAGTACTTC. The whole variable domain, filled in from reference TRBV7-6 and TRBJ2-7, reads GAGVSQSPRYKVTKRGQDVALRCDPISGHVSLYWYRQALGQGPEFLTYFNYEAQQDKSGLPNDRFSAERPEGSISTLTIQRTEQRDSAMYRCASSGQGSLSYEQYFGPGTRLTVT.

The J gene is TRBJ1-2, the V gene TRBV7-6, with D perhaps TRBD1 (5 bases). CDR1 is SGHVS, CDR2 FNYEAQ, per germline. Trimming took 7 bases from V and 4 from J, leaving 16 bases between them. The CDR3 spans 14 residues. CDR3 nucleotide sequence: TGTGCCAGCAACCCGACAGAGGGGAGCTATGGCTACACCTTC. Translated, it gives CASNPTEGSYGYTF.

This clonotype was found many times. The CDR3 DNA is TGTGCCAGCAGCTTAGTTGGTCTTACTGAAGCTTTCTTT. Encoded protein: CASSLVGLTEAFF. This chain links TRBV7-2 with TRBJ1-1, with D unresolved. V was shortened by 1 base and J by 5 bases, with 8 bases between the two germline ends. The CDR3 loop spans 13 amino acids. The germline V gene encodes CDR1 SGHTA and CDR2 FQGNSA.

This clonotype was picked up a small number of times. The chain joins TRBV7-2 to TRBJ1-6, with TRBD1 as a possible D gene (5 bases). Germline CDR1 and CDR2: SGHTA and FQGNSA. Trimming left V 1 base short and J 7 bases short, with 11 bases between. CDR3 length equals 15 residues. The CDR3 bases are TGTGCCAGCAGCTTAGGGGGGACCATAAATTCACCCCTCCACTTT. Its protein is CASSLGGTINSPLHF.

The CDR3 loop reads CSARPWGGHQPQHF. The CDR3, as DNA: TGCAGTGCTAGACCCTGGGGGGGGCACCAGCCCCAGCATTTT. The chain combines TRBV20-1 with TRBJ1-5; a weak D match, TRBD1 (6 bases). The CDR3 loop spans 14 amino acids. Germline V gene data show CDR1 as DFQATT and CDR2 as SNEGSKA (reference sequence). Trimming cost V 2 bases and J 7 bases, with 15 bases left between them.

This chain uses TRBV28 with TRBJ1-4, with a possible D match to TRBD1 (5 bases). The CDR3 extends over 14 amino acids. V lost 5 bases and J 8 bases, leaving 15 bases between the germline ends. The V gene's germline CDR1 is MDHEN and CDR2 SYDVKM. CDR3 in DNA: TGTGCCAGCAGTACAGCAGGGTCGAAAGAAAAACTGTTTTTT. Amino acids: CASSTAGSKEKLFF.

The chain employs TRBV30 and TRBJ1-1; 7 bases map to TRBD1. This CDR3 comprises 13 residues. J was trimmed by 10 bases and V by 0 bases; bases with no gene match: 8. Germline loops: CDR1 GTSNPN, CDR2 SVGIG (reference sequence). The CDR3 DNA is TGTGCCTGGAGTGTCAGGGGGGCATTCGGAGCTTTCTTT. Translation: CAWSVRGAFGAFF.

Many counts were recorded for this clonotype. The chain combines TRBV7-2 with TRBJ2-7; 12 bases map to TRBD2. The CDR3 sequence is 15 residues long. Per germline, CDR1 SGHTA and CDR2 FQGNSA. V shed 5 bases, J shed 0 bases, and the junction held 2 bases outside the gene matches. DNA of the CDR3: TGTGCCAGCAGCCCGACTAGCGGGAGCTCCTACGAGCAGTACTTC. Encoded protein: CASSPTSGSSYEQYF. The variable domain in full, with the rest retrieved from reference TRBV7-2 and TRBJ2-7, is GAGVSQSPSNKVTEKGKDVELRCDPISGHTALYWYRQSLGQGLEFLIYFQGNSAPDKSGLPSDRFSAERTGGSVSTLTIQRTQQEDSAVYLCASSPTSGSSYEQYFGPGTRLTVT.

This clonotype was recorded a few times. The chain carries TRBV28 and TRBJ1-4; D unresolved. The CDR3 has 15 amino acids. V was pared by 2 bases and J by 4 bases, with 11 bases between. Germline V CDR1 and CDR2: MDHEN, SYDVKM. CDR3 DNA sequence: TGTGCCAGCAGTTTAATCGGTTCCCTTAATGAAAAACTGTTTTTT. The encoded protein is CASSLIGSLNEKLFF.

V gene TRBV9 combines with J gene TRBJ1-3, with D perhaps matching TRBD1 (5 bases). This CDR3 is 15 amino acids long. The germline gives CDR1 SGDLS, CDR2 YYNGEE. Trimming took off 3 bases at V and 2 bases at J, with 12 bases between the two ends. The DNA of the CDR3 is TGTGCCAGCAGCGAGCGGGGGACTCCTGGAAACACCATATATTTT. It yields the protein CASSERGTPGNTIYF.

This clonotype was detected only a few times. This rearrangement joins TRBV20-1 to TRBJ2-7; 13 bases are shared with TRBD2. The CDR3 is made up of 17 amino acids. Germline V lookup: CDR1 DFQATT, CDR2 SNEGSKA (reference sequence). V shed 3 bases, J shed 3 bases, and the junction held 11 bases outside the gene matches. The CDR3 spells CSASSGLAGALGYEQYF. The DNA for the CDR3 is TGCAGTGCTAGTTCCGGACTAGCGGGAGCCCTCGGCTACGAGCAGTACTTC.

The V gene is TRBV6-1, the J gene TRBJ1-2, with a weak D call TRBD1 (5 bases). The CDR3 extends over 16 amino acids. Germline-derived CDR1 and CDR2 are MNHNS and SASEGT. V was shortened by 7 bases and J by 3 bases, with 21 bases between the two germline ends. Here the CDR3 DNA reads TGTGCCAGCATCCCTTACGCCTCGGGGGACTACTATGGCTACACCTTC. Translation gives CASIPYASGDYYGYTF.